The 15 T cell receptor beta chains given below trace back to one sample, sequenced in a study of shared clonotypes between healthy human individuals. Data came from immunoSEQ multiplex PCR; TCRdb stores just in-frame clones and leaves some out. The data show fewer than 850,000 clones, 72% seen once. Sample: memory CD4+ T cells sorted from blood. Subset in this sample: CD45RA-negative fraction. These TCRs come from a young woman in good health.

The V gene is TRBV27, the J gene TRBJ2-3, with 10 bases identical to TRBD2. The CDR3 length is 16 residues. Losses at the gene ends were 5 bases for V and 9 bases for J; bases not matched to a gene: 14. Germline CDR1 reads MNHEY; CDR2 reads SMNVEV (reference sequence). The CDR3 sequence is CASSHRLSGREKTQYF. The CDR3 DNA is TGTGCCAGCAGTCACCGACTGAGCGGGAGGGAGAAAACGCAGTATTTT.

Turning to this clone: The junction shows a germline mismatch at one end, possibly a read error. The rearrangement uses TRBV27 and TRBJ1-2, with D uncertain. CDR1 MNHEY and CDR2 SMNVEV come from the germline V gene (reference sequence). The CDR3 has 13 residues. Here the CDR3 DNA reads TGTGCCAGCAGTCAGCAACATAACAATGGCTACACCTTC. Translation gives CASSQQHNNGYTF.

This clone was observed a single time. The V and J genes are TRBV5-1 and TRBJ2-5; perhaps TRBD1 as D (6 bases). CDR3 length equals 17 residues. Trimming stripped 0 bases from V and 4 bases from J, with 19 bases between. Germline V gives CDR1 SGHRS, CDR2 YFSETQ. CDR3: CASSLAVDSSLGETQYF. The CDR3 DNA is TGCGCCAGCAGCTTGGCCGTGGACAGCTCACTGGGAGAGACCCAGTACTTC. Using reference TRBV5-1 and TRBJ2-5 for the parts outside the CDR3, the full variable domain is KAGVTQTPRYLIKTRGQQVTLSCSPISGHRSVSWYQQTPGQGLQFLFEYFSETQRNKGNFPGRFSGRQFSNSRSEMNVSTLELGDSALYLCASSLAVDSSLGETQYFGPGTRLLVL.

V gene TRBV18 combines with J gene TRBJ2-7, with TRBD1 identical over 8 bases. The length of the CDR3 is 15 residues. CDR1 and CDR2 (germline): KGHSH, LQKENI. V dropped 2 bases and J dropped 5; count of bases not matched to a gene: 8. The CDR3 region has the DNA TGTGCCAGCTCACCAAGGACAGGGTTTGTAGACGAGCAGTACTTC. Amino acid sequence: CASSPRTGFVDEQYF.

Concerning this clone: Being one base from a much bigger clone, this may be a read error. The rearrangement joins TRBV7-5 to TRBJ2-5. TRBV7-5 is flagged as a pseudogene. This CDR3 spans 12 amino acids. The CDR3 coding sequence is TGTGCCAGCAGCTTAGGTCAAGAGACCCAGTACTTC. Protein product: CASSLGQETQYF.

The chain recombines TRBV7-2 with TRBJ1-5, with a possible D match to TRBD1 (6 bases). The V and J ends lost 2 bases and 0 bases respectively, with 8 bases between them. This CDR3 comprises 15 residues. Germline loops: CDR1 SGHTA, CDR2 FQGNSA. CDR3 in DNA: TGTGCCAGCAGCTTACAGGGGTTTAGCAATCAGCCCCAGCATTTT. It specifies CASSLQGFSNQPQHF.

This clone came up a few times. The chain carries TRBV25-1 and TRBJ1-1; no clear D gene. With 6 bases removed from V and 8 bases from J, the gap between germline ends came to 10 bases. From germline, CDR1 is MGHDK and CDR2 SYGVNS. CDR3 length equals 11 residues. The CDR3 DNA reads TGTGCCAGCAGGACCCAAGGGGAAGCTTTCTTT. Protein product: CASRTQGEAFF.

This clone was recorded a few times. In the same sample, other DNA sequences code for this CDR3. V gene TRBV5-1 combines with J gene TRBJ2-5; 8 positions agree with TRBD1. Germline CDR1 reads SGHRS; CDR2 reads YFSETQ. CDR3 length equals 15 residues. The trim removed 0 bases at V and 5 bases at J, leaving 6 bases unmatched. This CDR3 is CASSLEGRGHETQYF. CDR3 in DNA: TGCGCCAGCAGCTTGGAAGGCAGGGGGCACGAGACCCAGTACTTC.

The chain carries TRBV4-1 and TRBJ1-2, with D maybe TRBD1 (6 bases). The CDR3 totals 15 residues. Germline V lookup: CDR1 MGHRA, CDR2 YSYEKL. V was trimmed by 0 bases and J by 6 bases, leaving 14 bases between them. The CDR3: CASSQDERDKNGYTF. Written as DNA, the CDR3 is TGCGCCAGCAGCCAAGATGAACGGGACAAGAATGGCTACACCTTC.

The rearrangement joins TRBV7-9 to TRBJ2-1, with 8 nucleotides matching TRBD2. The CDR3 is 17 amino acids. V lost 1 base to trimming and J lost 6 bases; unmatched junction nucleotides: 11. Germline V lookup: CDR1 SEHNR, CDR2 FQNEAQ (reference sequence). The CDR3 spells CASSLGLGLVALNEQFF. DNA of the CDR3: TGTGCCAGCAGCTTAGGTCTGGGACTAGTGGCTCTCAATGAGCAGTTCTTC.

The chain employs TRBV25-1 and TRBJ1-4, with 7 bases identical to TRBD1. Germline V gives CDR1 MGHDK, CDR2 SYGVNS. After removal of 5 bases from V and 5 bases from J, the junction contained 8 bases not matched to a gene. The CDR3 runs to 15 residues. This CDR3 reads CASSIRTGKNEKLFF. The CDR3 DNA follows: TGTGCCAGCAGTATTCGGACAGGAAAAAATGAAAAACTGTTTTTT.

This clone was counted a single time. The chain links TRBV7-9 to TRBJ2-3, with a possible D match to TRBD2 (6 bases). The germline V gene has CDR1 SEHNR and CDR2 FQNEAQ (reference sequence). The CDR3 contains 12 residues. Trimming removed 4 bases at V and 11 bases at J, with 13 bases between. DNA of the CDR3: TGTGCCAGCAGCTCTTATCTGGGGGGGCAGTATTTT. It encodes CASSSYLGGQYF.

J is TRBJ2-2 and V is TRBV5-1; D perhaps matches TRBD1 (5 bases). V lost 6 bases and J 3 bases, leaving 15 bases between the germline ends. This CDR3 is 15 amino acids long. Germline CDR1 SGHRS, CDR2 YFSETQ. CDR3 amino acids: CASKWGPDDTGELFF. DNA for the CDR3: TGCGCCAGCAAGTGGGGCCCCGACGACACCGGGGAGCTGTTTTTT.

This sequence joins TRBV28 and TRBJ2-3, with 10 bases lining up with TRBD2. The CDR3 is 15 amino acids. Germline CDR1 is MDHEN and CDR2 is SYDVKM. J was trimmed by 2 bases and V by 6 bases; bases with no gene match: 5. The DNA for the CDR3 is TGTGCCAGCAGCACTAGCGGGGATTACACAGATACGCAGTATTTT. It translates to CASSTSGDYTDTQYF.

In nucleotides, the CDR3 is TGCGCCAGCAGCTTGAAGCTAGCGGGAGCGTTGGTCAATGAGCAGTTCTTC. This gives the protein CASSLKLAGALVNEQFF. The chain combines TRBV5-1 with TRBJ2-1, with TRBD2 matching over 10 bases. V was clipped by 1 base and J by 6 bases; unmatched bases: 10. The CDR3 has 17 amino acids. Per germline, CDR1 SGHRS and CDR2 YFSETQ.